This T cell receptor beta chain derives from a study of blood T cell repertoires in COVID-19. What the recovered Cohort 3 donors had was two negative PCRs, clearance, or symptom resolution. TCRdb's copy holds only in-frame clones and misses some; the assay was immunoSEQ multiplex PCR. The sample lists some 330,000 clones, 85% to 90% occurring once. Sequenced material: PBMCs or T cells enriched from blood (not recorded which). The clonotype originates from a man aged 25-45 years who had recovered from COVID-19.

The CDR3 region is CASSQDMGLGARGELFF. The CDR3 DNA reads TGTGCCAGCAGCCAAGATATGGGACTAGGGGCCAGGGGGGAGCTGTTTTTT. V and J are TRBV3-1 (or the pseudogene TRBV3-2) and TRBJ2-2; 8 bases match TRBD2. The V and J ends lost 0 bases and 8 bases, in that order; junction bases with no gene match: 11. The length of the CDR3 is 17 residues. Germline V CDR1 and CDR2: LGHDT, YNNKEL (reference sequence).